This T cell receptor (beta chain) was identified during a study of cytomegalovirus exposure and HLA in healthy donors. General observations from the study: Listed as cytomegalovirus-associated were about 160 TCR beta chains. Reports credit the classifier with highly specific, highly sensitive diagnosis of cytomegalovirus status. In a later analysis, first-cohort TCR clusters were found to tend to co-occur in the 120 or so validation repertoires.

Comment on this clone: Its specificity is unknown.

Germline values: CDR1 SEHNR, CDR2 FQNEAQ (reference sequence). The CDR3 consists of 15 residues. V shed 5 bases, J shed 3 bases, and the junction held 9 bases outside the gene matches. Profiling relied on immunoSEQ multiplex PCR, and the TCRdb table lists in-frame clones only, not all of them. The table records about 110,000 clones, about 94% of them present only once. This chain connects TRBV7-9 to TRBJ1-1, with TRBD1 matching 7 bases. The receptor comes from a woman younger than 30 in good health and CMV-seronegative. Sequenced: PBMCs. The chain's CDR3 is CASSGAGTADTEAFF. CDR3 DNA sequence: TGTGCCAGCAGCGGCGCCGGGACAGCAGACACTGAAGCTTTCTTT.